This T cell receptor beta chain was retrieved from a study of blood T cells in healthy people across ages. As for the study in general: Capturing about one barcoded beta molecule per two T cells was achieved by template switching.

Per germline, CDR1 SGHRS and CDR2 YFSETQ. Unmatched junction bases numbered 6, after V lost 5 bases and J lost 9 bases. The length of the CDR3 is 14 residues. Notes on the study in general: Older age coincided with a roughly linear decline in TCR beta diversity per million T cells.

Comment on this clonotype: No antigen is known for it.

In terms of origin and age, donors were healthy Caucasian individuals from Russia aged roughly 6 to 95. Sample-barcoded 5' priming and a J-beta primer mix drove a second PCR of roughly 6 to 12 cycles. From the 5' RACE reads, TCRdb called clonotypes with MiXCR, one entry per CDR3 protein. The repertoire holds some 320,000 distinct CDR3 sequences, with 27% as singletons. This TCR came from a woman in her seventies in good health. The rearrangement joins TRBV5-1 to TRBJ1-6, with 9 nucleotides matching TRBD1. What was sequenced was blood. The DNA for the CDR3 is TGCGCCAGCAGTGAAGGACAGGGGACTTCACCCCTCCACTTT. It specifies CASSEGQGTSPLHF.